The entry below gives a single T cell receptor beta chain sequence along with its context. The TCR beta repertoire was assessed by survey-level immunoSEQ sequencing. Sequencing was performed with immunoSEQ multiplex PCR; in TCRdb, only in-frame clones are kept and a portion is missing. The sample lists 45,000 to 60,000 clones, approximately 93% occurring once. The sample consisted of PBMCs. The TCR originated in a middle-aged man with rheumatoid arthritis.

In nucleotides, the CDR3 is TGTGCCACCAGTGAGCGGACAGGAGACACCTACAATGAGCAGTTCTTC. It specifies CATSERTGDTYNEQFF. The chain links TRBV24-1 to TRBJ2-1, with TRBD1 matching over 7 bases. Per germline, CDR1 KGHDR and CDR2 SFDVKD. The CDR3 totals 16 residues. The junction had 7 bases not matched to a gene; V was cut back by 4 bases and J by 2 bases.